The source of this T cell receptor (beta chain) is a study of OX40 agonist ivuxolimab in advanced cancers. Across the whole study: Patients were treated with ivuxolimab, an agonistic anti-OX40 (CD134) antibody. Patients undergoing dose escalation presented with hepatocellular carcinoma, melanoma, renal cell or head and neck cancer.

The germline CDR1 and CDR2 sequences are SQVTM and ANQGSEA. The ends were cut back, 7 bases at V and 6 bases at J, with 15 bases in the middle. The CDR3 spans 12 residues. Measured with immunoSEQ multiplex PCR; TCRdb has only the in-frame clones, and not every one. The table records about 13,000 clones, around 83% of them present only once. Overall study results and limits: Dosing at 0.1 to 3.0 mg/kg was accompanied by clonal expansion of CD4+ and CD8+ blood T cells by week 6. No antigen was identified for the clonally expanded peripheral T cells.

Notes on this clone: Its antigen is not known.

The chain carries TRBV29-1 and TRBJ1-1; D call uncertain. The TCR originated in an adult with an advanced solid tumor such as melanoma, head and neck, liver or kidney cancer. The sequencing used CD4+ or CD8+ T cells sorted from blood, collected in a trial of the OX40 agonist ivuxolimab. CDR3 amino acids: CSAEAGRAEAFF. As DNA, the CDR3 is TGCAGCGCCGAGGCAGGCCGGGCTGAAGCTTTCTTT.